These 3 T cell receptor beta chains share one sample of origin, sequenced in a study of Graves' ophthalmopathy and Graves' hyperthyroidism (dated by TCRdb to between 2017 and 2018). TCRdb records Illumina HiSeq 2000 as the sequencer. For repertoire sequencing, TCR beta CDR3 regions were amplified from RNA transcripts. A first-round RT-PCR used HTBI primers with the Qiagen OneStep RT-PCR kit, followed by a second-round multiplex PCR, size selection and purification. Through fastp at Q25 and MiXCR, TCRdb rebuilt clones from the public reads, retaining in-frame beta chains. A single entry per CDR3 protein holds the most common genes and DNA from its merged rows. The sample yields 650,000 to 900,000 distinct CDR3 sequences; roughly 41% were counted once. Of the sample, 44% falls within the top ten clones. Material for sequencing was peripheral blood. Receptor source: an adult man with Graves' ophthalmopathy.

With regard to this clonotype: Compared with germline, one end of the junction differs, possibly owing to a read error. This chain uses TRBV7-9 with TRBJ2-5; 14 positions match TRBD2. CDR3 size: 17 residues. Germline values: CDR1 SEHNR, CDR2 FQNEAQ (reference sequence). CDR3 sequence: CASSHLPGLAGVETQYF. CDR3 DNA: TGCGCCAGCAGCCACCTACCGGGACTAGCGGGAGTGGAGACCCAGTACTTC.

This clonotype has more than one count but fewer than ten. The rearrangement uses TRBV2 and TRBJ2-5, with 9 bases matching TRBD1. Germline CDR1 SNHLY, CDR2 FYNNEI. V dropped 4 bases and J dropped 5; count of bases not matched to a gene: 11. CDR3 length: 16 residues. CDR3: CASSGWDRVSSETQYF. In DNA form, the CDR3 reads TGTGCCAGCAGTGGTTGGGACAGGGTTTCCTCGGAGACCCAGTACTTC.

For this clonotype: An end of the junction does not agree with germline; a read error may underlie this. This chain uses TRBV25-1 with TRBJ2-2; 10 nucleotides agree with TRBD1. The CDR3 has 16 amino acids. The germline gives CDR1 MGHDK, CDR2 SYGVNS. CDR3 nucleotides: TGTGCCAGTAGTACCGACAGGGGGCTGAACACCGGGGAGCTGTCTTTT. Protein sequence: CASSTDRGLNTGELSF.